A few counts support the clone carrying this T cell receptor beta chain. The antigen remains unidentified. This sample was taken from a study of T-cell memory formation after mild COVID-19. Study-wide findings and caveats: Most CD4+ clones that shrank were in CM and EM, while CD8+ ones turned up in EMRA. Contracting clones, day 15 to 85, had balanced CD4/CD8, and later expanders favored CD4+.

V lost 5 bases and J lost 1; bases outside the gene matches: 8. The CDR3 contains 17 residues. TCRdb fed the 5' RACE reads into MiXCR, producing one record per CDR3 protein. The table has hundreds of thousands of distinct CDR3 sequences, around 24% seen once. The receptor was isolated from an adult woman who had mild COVID-19 (a few samples of this study predate the infection). Cell type and time point are not known. V is TRBV12-3 or TRBV12-4 and J is TRBJ1-3, with TRBD1 identical over 10 bases. The sequenced material came from PBMCs or a T cell subset sorted from them (not recorded which). CDR3 coding DNA: TGTGCCAGCAGTACCGGGACAGGGGTTGTGTCTGGAAACACCATATATTTT. Its protein product is CASSTGTGVVSGNTIYF.